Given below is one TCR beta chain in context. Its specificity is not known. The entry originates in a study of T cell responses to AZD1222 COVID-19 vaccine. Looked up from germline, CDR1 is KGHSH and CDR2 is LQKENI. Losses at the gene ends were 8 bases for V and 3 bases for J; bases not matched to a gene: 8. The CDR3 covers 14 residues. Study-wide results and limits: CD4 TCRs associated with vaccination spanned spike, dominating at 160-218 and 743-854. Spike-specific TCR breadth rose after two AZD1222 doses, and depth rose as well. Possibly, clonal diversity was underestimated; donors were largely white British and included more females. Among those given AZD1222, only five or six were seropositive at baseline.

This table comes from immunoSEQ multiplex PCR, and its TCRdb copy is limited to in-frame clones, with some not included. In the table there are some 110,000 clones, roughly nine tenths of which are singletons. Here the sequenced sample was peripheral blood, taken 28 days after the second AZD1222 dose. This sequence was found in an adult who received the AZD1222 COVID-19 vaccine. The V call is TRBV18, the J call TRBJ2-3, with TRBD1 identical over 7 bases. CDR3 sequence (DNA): TGTGCCAGCGACCTCAGGGGGATAACAGATACGCAGTATTTT. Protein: CASDLRGITDTQYF.